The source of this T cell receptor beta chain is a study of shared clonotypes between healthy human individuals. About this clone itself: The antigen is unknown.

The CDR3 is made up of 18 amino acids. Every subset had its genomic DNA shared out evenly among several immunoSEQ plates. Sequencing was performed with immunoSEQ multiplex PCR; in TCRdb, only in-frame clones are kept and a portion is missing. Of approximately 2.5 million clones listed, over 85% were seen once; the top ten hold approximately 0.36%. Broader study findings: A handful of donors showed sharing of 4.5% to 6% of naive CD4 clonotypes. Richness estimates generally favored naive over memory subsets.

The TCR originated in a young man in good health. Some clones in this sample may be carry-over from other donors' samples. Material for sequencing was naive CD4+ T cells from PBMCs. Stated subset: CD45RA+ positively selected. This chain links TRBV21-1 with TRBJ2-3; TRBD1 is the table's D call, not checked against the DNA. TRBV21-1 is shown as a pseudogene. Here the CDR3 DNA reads TGTGCCAGCAAATTTGGATTGGGACAGGGGGCCAGAACAGATACGCAGTATTTT. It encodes CASKFGLGQGARTDTQYF.